Shown below are 3 T cell receptor beta chains from a single sample sequenced in a study of blood T cell repertoires in COVID-19. Sequencing used immunoSEQ multiplex PCR; TCRdb keeps in-frame clones, though not all of them. The sample holds 20,000 to 25,000 clones, 90% seen once. The specimen sequenced was peripheral blood. Receptor source: a human donor in a cohort sampled during active COVID-19.

CDR3 nucleotides: TGTGCCAGCAGGTACGGGACTCTGTACGAGCAGTACTTC. It specifies CASRYGTLYEQYF. The genes are TRBV12-3 or TRBV12-4 and TRBJ2-7; D is perhaps TRBD2 (6 bases). V was cut by 6 bases and J by 4 bases, with 13 bases left in between. This CDR3 region has 13 residues.

The chain employs TRBV11-3 and TRBJ2-2; tentative D call: TRBD1 (6 bases). V lost 1 base, J lost 4 bases, and 10 bases lay in between. The CDR3 consists of 15 residues. Germline CDR1 and CDR2: SGHNT and YENEEA. This CDR3 reads CASSLAGQITGELFF. As DNA, the CDR3 is TGTGCCAGCAGCTTAGCAGGACAGATCACCGGGGAGCTGTTTTTT.

The J gene is TRBJ2-5, the V gene TRBV7-3, with 12 bases fitting TRBD2. This CDR3 has 16 amino acids. V dropped 5 bases and J dropped 5; count of bases not matched to a gene: 9. Germline CDR1 SGHTA, CDR2 FQGTGA. For the CDR3, the DNA is TGTGCCAGCAGCCTAGGTCCTAGCGGGGGGGTGGAGACCCAGTACTTC. Encoded protein: CASSLGPSGGVETQYF.